This TCR beta chain comes out of a study of identical twins. There are a few counts of this clonotype. Antigen: not known. CDR1 is SGHTA and CDR2 is FQGNSA in the germline V gene. V lost 1 base and J 4 bases, leaving 14 bases between the germline ends. The CDR3 totals 17 residues. Overall study findings and caveats: Instead of following the same donors, the conclusions were based on cross-sectional statistical analysis.

From the 5' RACE reads, TCRdb called clonotypes with MiXCR, one entry per CDR3 protein. The sample shows 200,000 to 250,000 distinct CDR3 sequences, about 12% of them seen only once. The same data also went into a second study, on yellow fever vaccine responses in identical twins.

This receptor was identified in a woman between 18 and 29 years old in good health. The J gene is TRBJ2-6, the V gene TRBV7-2; D assignment may be TRBD1 or TRBD2 (5 bases each). Sequenced material: memory (CD45RO+) T cells sorted from blood. The CDR3: CASSLGDRGSGANVLTF. Here the CDR3 DNA reads TGTGCCAGCAGCTTAGGGGACCGAGGGAGCGGGGCCAACGTCCTGACTTTC.